A single sample is the source of the 21 T cell receptor beta chains below, sequenced in a study of PD-1 blockade in mismatch repair-deficient tumors. Method: immunoSEQ multiplex PCR; TCRdb's copy keeps in-frame clones and lacks some. The sample contains roughly 9,000 clones, roughly 84% of which appear only once. For these receptors, no antigen is known. Time point of the sample: roughly 11-day in vitro stimulation with candidate mutation-associated neoantigen peptide 1. Sequencing used cells cultured in vitro, obtained from a patient treated with pembrolizumab. Receptor source: an adult with mismatch repair-deficient cancer.

This clone was observed a single time. The gene calls are TRBV5-1 and TRBJ2-1; D is unclear. The CDR3 contains 16 residues. Germline values: CDR1 SGHRS, CDR2 YFSETQ. V dropped 0 bases and J dropped 0 bases, with 10 bases sitting between them. CDR3 protein: CASSLAGRSSYNEQFF. The CDR3 DNA is TGCGCCAGCAGCTTGGCCGGGCGTAGCTCCTACAATGAGCAGTTCTTC.

The V gene is TRBV5-4, the J gene TRBJ1-5, with D unresolved. The CDR3 totals 14 residues. Germline loops: CDR1 SGHNT, CDR2 YYREEE (reference sequence). V lost 2 bases and J lost 1, with 7 bases in between. CDR3 loop: CASSFGGSNQPQHF. The CDR3 DNA reads as TGTGCCAGCAGCTTTGGAGGGAGCAATCAGCCCCAGCATTTT.

As DNA, the CDR3 is TGTGCCAGCGGCGACGTCTATGGCTACACCTTC. Translation gives CASGDVYGYTF. V and J are TRBV7-9 and TRBJ1-2, with unresolved D. Trimming took 8 bases from V and 4 from J, leaving 8 bases between them. Germline loops: CDR1 SEHNR, CDR2 FQNEAQ (reference sequence). This CDR3 has 11 residues. Supplemented by reference TRBV7-9 and TRBJ1-2, the full variable domain reads DTGVSQNPRHKITKRGQNVTFRCDPISEHNRLYWYRQTLGQGPEFLTYFQNEAQLEKSRLLSDRFSAERPKGSFSTLEIQRTEQGDSAMYLCASGDVYGYTFGSGTRLTVV.

This chain uses TRBV2 with TRBJ1-2; TRBD1 matches at 11 bases. The CDR3 is made up of 15 amino acids. Germline V gene sequence: CDR1 SNHLY, CDR2 FYNNEI. V lost 6 bases, J lost 7 bases, and 10 bases stayed unmatched. CDR3 protein: CASRDWTGGAGGYTF. In DNA form, the CDR3 reads TGTGCCAGCAGGGATTGGACAGGGGGCGCCGGTGGCTACACCTTC.

The chain recombines TRBV29-1 with TRBJ1-2; D is ambiguous. CDR1 SQVTM and CDR2 ANQGSEA come from the germline V gene. V lost 3 bases to trimming and J lost 8 bases, with 16 bases between them. CDR3 length equals 13 residues. The CDR3 is CSVDYGEAGGYTF. In DNA, the CDR3 is TGCAGCGTTGATTACGGGGAAGCGGGAGGCTACACCTTC.

This CDR3 is CSVNPMGRETQYF. CDR3 coding DNA: TGCAGCGTTAACCCCATGGGGAGGGAGACCCAGTACTTC. The J gene is TRBJ2-5, the V gene TRBV29-1; a possible D gene is TRBD2 (6 bases). The germline V gene has CDR1 SQVTM and CDR2 ANQGSEA. Trimming shortened V by 5 bases and J by 5 bases, and 15 bases separated the two germline ends. The CDR3 consists of 13 residues.

The gene calls are TRBV28 and TRBJ1-1, with D unresolved. V was pared by 3 bases and J by 0 bases, with 11 bases between. Germline V CDR1 and CDR2: MDHEN, SYDVKM. The CDR3 has 15 residues. CDR3 sequence (DNA): TGTGCCAGCAGTTTCTTCGGCAGCATGAACACTGAAGCTTTCTTT. This gives the protein CASSFFGSMNTEAFF.

The V call is TRBV5-1, the J call TRBJ2-1, with 8 bases matching TRBD1. After removal of 0 bases from V and 7 bases from J, the junction contained 3 bases not matched to a gene. This CDR3 region has 14 residues. Germline loops: CDR1 SGHRS, CDR2 YFSETQ. The CDR3 here is CASSLGQGLNEQFF. The CDR3 DNA reads TGCGCCAGCAGCTTGGGACAGGGGTTGAATGAGCAGTTCTTC.

The rearrangement links TRBV6-1 to TRBJ2-5; 9 nucleotides agree with TRBD1. CDR3 length equals 15 residues. J gave up 5 bases and V 5 bases, and 9 bases lay outside the gene matches. Germline V gives CDR1 MNHNS, CDR2 SASEGT. The CDR3 nucleotides are TGTGCCAGCAGTCATGGGACAGGGATGGGGGAGACCCAGTACTTC. This translates into CASSHGTGMGETQYF.

The chain is built from TRBV19 and TRBJ1-3, with unresolved D. CDR1 LNHDA and CDR2 SQIVND come from the germline V gene (reference sequence). This CDR3 has 13 residues. Trimming cost V 0 bases and J 4 bases, with 4 bases left between them. The CDR3: CASSIDRGNTIYF. CDR3 in DNA: TGTGCCAGTAGTATAGACAGGGGAAACACCATATATTTT.

The V gene is TRBV7-9, the J gene TRBJ1-4, with a weak D call TRBD1 (5 bases). V was clipped by 5 bases and J by 1 base, with 17 bases between them. The CDR3 contains 17 residues. Germline V CDR1 and CDR2: SEHNR, FQNEAQ (reference sequence). The CDR3 DNA sequence: TGTGCCAGCAGCCCCCCTGGGGCAGCCCTAACTAATGAAAAACTGTTTTTT. It codes for CASSPPGAALTNEKLFF.

The V call is TRBV27, the J call TRBJ2-5, with D perhaps assigned TRBD1 or TRBD2 (6 bases each). Germline V gene sequence: CDR1 MNHEY, CDR2 SMNVEV (reference sequence). This CDR3 spans 14 amino acids. V was pared by 5 bases and J by 3 bases, with 13 bases between. In DNA, the CDR3 is TGTGCCAGCAGTGCCGACGGGGGCGAAGAGACCCAGTACTTC. It encodes CASSADGGEETQYF.

The genes are TRBV29-1 and TRBJ1-2; 8 bases map to TRBD1. This CDR3 comprises 13 residues. V lost 4 bases and J lost 4; bases outside the gene matches: 5. The germline CDR1 and CDR2 sequences are SQVTM and ANQGSEA. The CDR3 nucleotides are TGCAGCGTTGGCACAGGGGGTAGCTATGGCTACACCTTC. It encodes CSVGTGGSYGYTF.

This chain joins TRBV9 and TRBJ2-1; 7 nucleotides align to TRBD2. J gave up 3 bases and V 2 bases, and 2 bases lay outside the gene matches. Germline V gene data show CDR1 as SGDLS and CDR2 as YYNGEE. This CDR3 comprises 14 residues. CDR3 residues: CASSVGLGYNEQFF. The CDR3 DNA reads TGTGCCAGCAGCGTCGGACTAGGCTACAATGAGCAGTTCTTC.

The rearrangement links TRBV5-1 to TRBJ2-5, with TRBD2 as a possible D gene (6 bases). Germline V gene lookup returns CDR1 SGHRS and CDR2 YFSETQ. Trimming cost V 0 bases and J 5 bases, with 14 bases left between them. This CDR3 comprises 15 residues. The CDR3 DNA reads TGCGCCAGCAGCTTGGAACTAGCCCGGGTGGAGACCCAGTACTTC. It codes for CASSLELARVETQYF.

This clone was seen only once. The chain joins TRBV2 to TRBJ2-5, with a tentative D call TRBD1 (6 bases). This CDR3 region has 14 residues. Germline lookup yields CDR1 SNHLY and CDR2 FYNNEI. Trimming left V 3 bases short and J 2 bases short, with 10 bases between. The CDR3 DNA reads TGTGCCAGCAGTGAGAGGACAGTGCAAGAGACCCAGTACTTC. This translates into CASSERTVQETQYF.

This clone has a single count. This chain's CDR3 is CASCITGNTEAFF. CDR3 DNA sequence: TGTGCCAGCTGCATAACGGGGAACACTGAAGCTTTCTTT. The rearrangement uses TRBV6-1 and TRBJ1-1; no clear D. The CDR3 sequence is 13 residues long. V was cut by 8 bases and J by 1 base, with 11 bases left in between. Germline V CDR1 and CDR2: MNHNS, SASEGT.

This chain links TRBV19 with TRBJ1-2; no firm D call. Between the trimmed V and J ends, which lost 0 bases and 0 bases, there was a span of 8 bases. Germline CDR1 LNHDA, CDR2 SQIVND (reference sequence). CDR3 length: 15 residues. The CDR3 DNA is TGTGCCAGTAGTATAGATCAGGCCACTAACTATGGCTACACCTTC. Amino acids: CASSIDQATNYGYTF. The whole variable domain, filled in from reference TRBV19 and TRBJ1-2, reads DGGITQSPKYLFRKEGQNVTLSCEQNLNHDAMYWYRQDPGQGLRLIYYSQIVNDFQKGDIAEGYSVSREKKESFPLTVTSAQKNPTAFYLCASSIDQATNYGYTFGSGTRLTVV.

The V gene is TRBV2, the J gene TRBJ1-1; 8 bases are a match to TRBD1. The germline V gene encodes CDR1 SNHLY and CDR2 FYNNEI. The CDR3 length is 17 residues. V dropped 6 bases and J dropped 1; count of bases not matched to a gene: 13. CDR3 in amino acids: CASSATGGVLENTEAFF. The CDR3 DNA is TGTGCCAGCAGCGCCACAGGGGGTGTTTTGGAGAACACTGAAGCTTTCTTT.

The rearrangement joins TRBV27 to TRBJ2-5; D ambiguous. CDR3 length: 14 amino acids. Looked up from germline, CDR1 is MNHEY and CDR2 is SMNVEV (reference sequence). V gave up 1 base and J gave up 1 base, with 7 bases separating them. CDR3 DNA: TGTGCCAGCAGTTTATATAGGCGCCAAGAGACCCAGTACTTC. Protein sequence: CASSLYRRQETQYF.

DNA of the CDR3: TGTGCCAGCAGCTTGGCTCGACGGTTAAGGGAGCAGTACTTC. Its translation is CASSLARRLREQYF. V gene TRBV5-6 combines with J gene TRBJ2-7; D remains unclear. The CDR3 is 14 residues long. Germline CDR1 and CDR2: SGHDT and YYEEEE. Trimming shortened V by 0 bases and J by 7 bases, and 14 bases separated the two germline ends.